Listed here is a single T cell receptor (beta chain). What it recognizes is unknown. The sample comes from a study of CD8+ T cells in alopecia areata. Study-wide background: Treatment with tofacitinib (6 to 18 months) was followed by 6 months off drug.

Whole-study findings and limits: TCRs were shared less clearly across patients than in mice, possibly for HLA-related reasons.

Treatment given: oral pan-JAK inhibitor, 5-10 mg twice daily. Extraction and reverse transcription of RNA yielded cDNA as the sequencing template. Profiled with immunoSEQ multiplex PCR; TCRdb holds only in-frame clones, not every one. The sample lists 210,000 or so clones, 66% seen once, with over 1% in the top ten. The sequencing here drew on CD4+ T cells sorted from blood, taken around week 42, from a patient treated with tofacitinib. The clonotype comes from a human donor with alopecia areata.

The CDR3 region is CASSARPGDQSSYNSPLHF. CDR3 coding DNA: TGTGCCAGCAGCGCTCGACCAGGCGACCAGAGCTCCTATAATTCACCCCTCCACTTT. The V call is TRBV9, the J call TRBJ1-6; D not certain. V dropped 3 bases and J dropped 0 bases, with 19 bases sitting between them. Germline loops: CDR1 SGDLS, CDR2 YYNGEE. The CDR3 extends over 19 amino acids.